The 25 T cell receptor beta chains given below trace back to one sample, sequenced in a study of CD8 T cells in ankylosing spondylitis. Whole-study results and caveats: Ankylosing spondylitis blood appeared to be characterized by a TCR beta motif of under 10 highly homologous variants.

TCRdb re-analysed the 5' RACE reads in MiXCR, keeping a single row per CDR3 protein. This sample yields roughly 670,000 distinct CDR3 sequences, of which around 19% are seen a single time; approximately 18% belongs to the top ten. These receptors' targets are unknown. Specimen: blood, either unsorted or a sorted T cell fraction (not recorded which). These receptors were taken from a male donor with ankylosing spondylitis.

This clonotype was recorded a few times. Compared with germline, one end of the junction differs, possibly owing to a read error. The rearrangement joins TRBV20-1 to TRBJ2-1; D not certain. This CDR3 has 17 amino acids. The germline gives CDR1 DFQATT, CDR2 SNEGSKA (reference sequence). CDR3 DNA: TGCAGTGCGAGAGCCCCCATCGAGAAATTGGCCTACAATGAGCAGTTCTTC. This translates into CSARAPIEKLAYNEQFF.

This chain connects TRBV12-3 or TRBV12-4 to TRBJ2-7; weak D call: TRBD2 (5 bases). This CDR3 region has 15 residues. With 1 base removed from V and 0 bases from J, the gap between germline ends came to 10 bases. The CDR3 loop is CASSLDSRGSYEQYF. As DNA, the CDR3 is TGTGCCAGCAGTTTAGACAGCCGGGGCTCCTACGAGCAGTACTTC.

This clonotype turned up a few times. This sequence joins TRBV18 and TRBJ2-3, with TRBD2 as a possible D gene (6 bases). V shed 4 bases and J shed 3 bases, with 17 bases lying between them. Germline-derived CDR1 and CDR2 are KGHSH and LQKENI. CDR3 length equals 16 residues. CDR3 region: CASSREVQFSTDTQYF. The CDR3, as DNA: TGTGCCAGCTCACGGGAGGTGCAGTTTAGTACAGATACGCAGTATTTT.

DNA of the CDR3: TGTGCCAGCAGTTACCGGACTAGCGGGGACTACGAGCAGTACTTC. Translating gives CASSYRTSGDYEQYF. The rearrangement joins TRBV6-5 to TRBJ2-7; 12 bases align to TRBD2. CDR1 is MNHEY, CDR2 SVGAGI, per germline. This CDR3 contains 15 residues. After removal of 2 bases from V and 3 bases from J, the junction contained 2 bases not matched to a gene.

The V call is TRBV7-9, the J call TRBJ2-7; 9 bases align to TRBD1. After removal of 5 bases from V and 4 bases from J, the junction contained 9 bases not matched to a gene. Germline-derived CDR1 and CDR2 are SEHNR and FQNEAQ (reference sequence). The CDR3 consists of 15 residues. This CDR3 is CASSLRDRESYEQYF. For the CDR3, the DNA is TGTGCCAGCAGCCTCCGGGACAGGGAGTCGTACGAGCAGTACTTC.

This clonotype was picked up many times. A clone one base away is much larger, so this may be a read error. V and J are TRBV5-1 and TRBJ2-1, with D unclear. The CDR3 is 11 amino acids. In germline, CDR1 is SGHRS, CDR2 YFSETQ. CDR3 loop: CASSQNNEQFF. The CDR3 coding sequence is TGTGCCAGCAGCCAAAACAATGAGCAGTTCTTC.

The CDR3 loop reads CASSFTSAPVKGDEQFF. The CDR3 DNA reads TGTGCCAGCAGCTTTACTAGCGCACCAGTCAAGGGCGATGAGCAGTTCTTC. The V and J genes are TRBV13 and TRBJ2-1; TRBD2 aligns across 7 bases. With V trimmed by 3 bases and J by 8 bases, 16 bases remained unmatched. CDR1 and CDR2 from the germline V gene are PRHDT and FYEKMQ (reference sequence). The CDR3 totals 17 residues.

This chain joins TRBV4-1 and TRBJ1-1; TRBD1 might be the D (5 bases). The CDR3 is 16 amino acids. Germline assignment: CDR1 MGHRA and CDR2 YSYEKL. Trimming took off 0 bases at V and 1 base at J, with 12 bases between the two ends. The CDR3 spells CASSQDWGGGNTEAFF. CDR3 in DNA: TGCGCCAGCAGCCAAGATTGGGGGGGTGGGAACACTGAAGCTTTCTTT.

The chain employs TRBV7-9 and TRBJ2-7; tentatively, D is TRBD2 (6 bases). V was shortened by 2 bases and J by 2 bases, with 16 bases between the two germline ends. Per the germline V gene, CDR1 is SEHNR and CDR2 is FQNEAQ (reference sequence). The CDR3 covers 16 residues. The CDR3 nucleotides read TGTGCCAGCAGCTTATTGCTTGGGGAGGCGGCCTACGAGCAGTACTTC. Residues: CASSLLLGEAAYEQYF.

This clonotype was counted ten times or more. This chain links TRBV28 with TRBJ2-1, with TRBD2 matching over 10 bases. V gave up 5 bases and J gave up 0 bases; unmatched junction bases: 16. The CDR3 runs to 20 residues. Per germline, CDR1 MDHEN and CDR2 SYDVKM. The CDR3 bases are TGTGCCAGCAGTAGAGGGGTCGGGCTAGCGGGGGCGAGCTCCTACAATGAGCAGTTCTTC. This gives the protein CASSRGVGLAGASSYNEQFF.

CDR3 amino acids: CSASESVGPSDTQYF. The CDR3 DNA follows: TGCAGTGCTAGTGAGTCTGTGGGTCCCTCAGATACGCAGTATTTT. J is TRBJ2-3 and V is TRBV20-1; D is unclear. The V and J ends lost 3 bases and 4 bases respectively, with 17 bases between them. From germline, CDR1 is DFQATT and CDR2 SNEGSKA (reference sequence). The length of the CDR3 is 15 residues.

The chain has TRBV6-2 or TRBV6-3 and TRBJ1-4; no reliable D call. The CDR3 length is 15 residues. Germline values: CDR1 MNHEY, CDR2 SVGEGT. The ends were cut back, 7 bases at V and 4 bases at J, with 16 bases in the middle. CDR3 in DNA: TGTGCCAGCACCTACGAGAACACAAATAATGAAAAACTGTTTTTT. Translation: CASTYENTNNEKLFF.

This clonotype was recorded at least ten times. The V gene is TRBV5-1, the J gene TRBJ2-1; a weak D match, TRBD1 (5 bases). The germline CDR1 and CDR2 sequences are SGHRS and YFSETQ. The germline V and J ends were trimmed by 5 bases and 1 base, with 10 bases remaining between them. The CDR3 loop spans 14 amino acids. The CDR3 sequence is CASRKQASYNEQFF. CDR3 nucleotides: TGCGCCAGCAGGAAACAGGCTTCCTACAATGAGCAGTTCTTC.

This clonotype came up many times. The chain couples TRBV7-2 to TRBJ2-7; D gene uncertain. The CDR3 spans 14 residues. Trimming took 0 bases from V and 4 from J, leaving 10 bases between them. Per the germline V gene, CDR1 is SGHTA and CDR2 is FQGNSA. The CDR3 DNA follows: TGTGCCAGCAGCTTAGCCAATGGAGCGTACGAGCAGTACTTC. The encoded protein is CASSLANGAYEQYF.

The chain carries TRBV20-1 and TRBJ1-4; D remains unclear. The CDR3 is 15 residues long. V was clipped by 0 bases and J by 2 bases, with 10 bases between them. Germline CDR1 and CDR2: DFQATT and SNEGSKA (reference sequence). The CDR3 reads CSARDPQVTNEKLFF. CDR3 in DNA: TGCAGTGCTAGAGATCCCCAAGTTACTAATGAAAAACTGTTTTTT.

This clonotype was found many times. V is TRBV6-4 and J is TRBJ2-2; D unclear. The CDR3 consists of 13 residues. Germline V gives CDR1 MRHNA, CDR2 SNTAGT. With 2 bases removed from V and 8 bases from J, the gap between germline ends came to 9 bases. CDR3 amino acids: CASSDGSTGELFF. The CDR3 nucleotides read TGTGCCAGCAGTGACGGGTCAACAGGGGAGCTGTTTTTT.

This clonotype has a handful of counts. This chain links TRBV12-3 or TRBV12-4 with TRBJ2-7; perhaps D is TRBD1 or TRBD2 (5 bases each). There are 11 residues in the CDR3. V lost 7 bases and J 4 bases, leaving 8 bases between the germline ends. CDR3 in DNA: TGTGCCAGCATGGGGGAATACGAGCAGTACTTC. This sequence encodes CASMGEYEQYF.

This sequence joins TRBV6-5 and TRBJ2-2, with D possibly called TRBD1 or TRBD2 (5 bases each). CDR1 and CDR2 (germline): MNHEY, SVGAGI. Between the trimmed V and J ends, which lost 0 bases and 6 bases, there was a span of 14 bases. This CDR3 comprises 16 residues. The CDR3 DNA is TGTGCCAGCAGTTACTCTGCAGGGCACGGGGCCGGGGAGCTGTTTTTT. Translated, it gives CASSYSAGHGAGELFF.

The chain uses TRBV28 and TRBJ1-2; no definite D call. Germline V lookup: CDR1 MDHEN, CDR2 SYDVKM. Trimming cost V 3 bases and J 7 bases, with 12 bases left between them. The CDR3 has 13 residues. CDR3 sequence: CASSLQAPAGYTF. The DNA of the CDR3 is TGTGCCAGCAGTTTGCAGGCCCCGGCTGGCTACACCTTC.

This clonotype came up a few times. This chain uses TRBV5-1 with TRBJ1-1, with 10 bases identical to TRBD1. This CDR3 is 15 amino acids long. In germline, CDR1 is SGHRS, CDR2 YFSETQ. The ends lost 4 bases at V and 5 bases at J; junction bases unmatched: 8. The CDR3 reads CASSTSTGGGTEAFF. In DNA form, the CDR3 reads TGCGCCAGCAGCACCTCGACAGGGGGCGGGACTGAAGCTTTCTTT. Full variable domain (missing parts from reference TRBV5-1 and TRBJ1-1): KAGVTQTPRYLIKTRGQQVTLSCSPISGHRSVSWYQQTPGQGLQFLFEYFSETQRNKGNFPGRFSGRQFSNSRSEMNVSTLELGDSALYLCASSTSTGGGTEAFFGQGTRLTVV.

In this sample, this clonotype turned up many times. The CDR3 region is CASSLGTGEEAFF. The CDR3 DNA reads TGCGCCAGCAGCCTCGGGACAGGGGAGGAAGCTTTCTTT. This sequence joins TRBV5-1 and TRBJ1-1; TRBD1 aligns across 10 bases. V lost 4 bases and J lost 8; bases outside the gene matches: 5. CDR3 length equals 13 residues. The V gene's germline CDR1 is SGHRS and CDR2 YFSETQ.

The chain recombines TRBV29-1 with TRBJ2-6; TRBD1 agrees at 12 bases. Germline loops: CDR1 SQVTM, CDR2 ANQGSEA. The CDR3 is 17 residues long. The V gene end was trimmed by 4 bases and the J gene end by 2 bases; junction bases not matched to a gene: 6. The CDR3 here is CSVGTGTGGTGANVLTF. Written as DNA, the CDR3 is TGCAGCGTTGGTACCGGGACAGGGGGCACTGGGGCCAACGTCCTGACTTTC.

This clonotype was detected a few times. The chain links TRBV9 to TRBJ2-1; no clear D. The CDR3 is 11 residues long. The ends were cut back, 1 base at V and 8 bases at J, with 4 bases in the middle. The germline V gene encodes CDR1 SGDLS and CDR2 YYNGEE. In nucleotides, the CDR3 is TGTGCCAGCAGCGTATCGTATGAGCAGTTCTTC. Protein sequence: CASSVSYEQFF. Filled out from reference TRBV9 and TRBJ2-1, the complete variable domain reads DSGVTQTPKHLITATGQRVTLRCSPRSGDLSVYWYQQSLDQGLQFLIQYYNGEERAKGNILERFSAQQFPDLHSELNLSSLELGDSALYFCASSVSYEQFFGPGTRLTVL.

The chain employs TRBV5-1 and TRBJ1-6; D might be TRBD1 (5 bases). Germline loops: CDR1 SGHRS, CDR2 YFSETQ. CDR3 size: 15 residues. V was cut by 1 base and J by 8 bases, with 13 bases left in between. CDR3 residues: CASSLLGGGDSPLHF. DNA for the CDR3: TGCGCCAGCAGCTTGCTGGGGGGAGGTGATTCACCCCTCCACTTT.

V gene TRBV4-1 combines with J gene TRBJ2-1; D not resolved. This CDR3 comprises 14 residues. The germline V and J ends were trimmed by 2 bases and 3 bases, with 8 bases remaining between them. Germline loops: CDR1 MGHRA, CDR2 YSYEKL. For the CDR3, the DNA is TGCGCCAGCAGCCAATCCACCCTCTACAATGAGCAGTTCTTC. It is translated as CASSQSTLYNEQFF.